The entry below gives a single TCR beta chain sequence along with its context. Antigen unknown. These data originate in a study of somatic mutations in cytotoxic T cells in rheumatoid arthritis. The study's findings and limits: Any difference in CD8+ T-cell clonality between patients who had rheumatoid arthritis and healthy controls who were age-matched was not statistically significant.

TCRdb's table, derived via immunoSEQ multiplex PCR, lists solely in-frame clones and lacks some. This table holds about 3,300 clones, about four fifths found once. Looked up from germline, CDR1 is MNHEY and CDR2 is SMNVEV (reference sequence). The V gene lost 0 bases and the J gene lost 10 bases, with 15 bases spanning the gap. This CDR3 has 15 residues. The specimen sequenced was CD8+ T cells sorted from blood. The clonotype was recovered from a woman in her 50s with rheumatoid arthritis. J is TRBJ1-4 and V is TRBV27, with D perhaps matching TRBD1 (5 bases). CDR3 bases: TGTGCCAGCAGTTTATCGTTGGGGCGGGGTGTAAAACTGTTTTTT. It yields the protein CASSLSLGRGVKLFF.